These T cell receptor beta chains were read from a single sample in a study of blood T cell repertoires in COVID-19. Assay used: immunoSEQ multiplex PCR; TCRdb lists only in-frame clones, some missing. The table has 310,000 or so clones, more than 75% seen once. What was sequenced was peripheral blood. The source is a woman aged 50 to 65 with active or convalescent COVID-19. CDR3s include the opening cysteine and the closing phenylalanine or tryptophan. The order of the fields is D gene, clone size, J gene, CDR3 length, V gene, CDR3 DNA, CDR3 protein. A D gene is named only where the DNA matches it firmly. For some rows the clone size is stated as once, few or many, or as a class when expanded; others skip it.

d_call: .
clone_size: .
j_call: TRBJ2-6
cdr3_length: 20
v_call: TRBV5-1
cdr3_nt: TGCGCCAGCAGCCCGGTACCCCAAACGGGGGGCCTCTCTGGGGCCAACGTCCTGACTTTC
cdr3_aa: CASSPVPQTGGLSGANVLTF

d_call: TRBD2
clone_size: .
j_call: TRBJ2-3
cdr3_length: 17
v_call: TRBV5-1
cdr3_nt: TGCGCCAGCAGCCCGGGACGGGGAGCGGGGAGCACAGATACGCAGTATTTT
cdr3_aa: CASSPGRGAGSTDTQYF

d_call: .
clone_size: .
j_call: TRBJ1-1
cdr3_length: 14
v_call: TRBV6-5
cdr3_nt: TGTGCCAGCAGTTACTCACCCGGGAACACTGAAGCTTTCTTT
cdr3_aa: CASSYSPGNTEAFF

d_call: .
clone_size: once
j_call: TRBJ1-4
cdr3_length: 13
v_call: TRBV12-3/TRBV12-4
cdr3_nt: TGTGCCAGCAGTGGAGGGGAAAGTGAAAAACTGTTTTTT
cdr3_aa: CASSGGESEKLFF

d_call: TRBD2
clone_size: .
j_call: TRBJ2-7
cdr3_length: 15
v_call: TRBV6-5
cdr3_nt: TGTGCCAGCAGTTACGGGGGGGAGGGCGACTACGAGCAGCACTTC
cdr3_aa: CASSYGGEGDYEQHF

d_call: .
clone_size: .
j_call: TRBJ1-3
cdr3_length: 15
v_call: TRBV6-5
cdr3_nt: TGTGCCAGCAGTCCTGACTCCCTTTCTAGAAACACCATATATTTT
cdr3_aa: CASSPDSLSRNTIYF

d_call: .
clone_size: .
j_call: TRBJ2-2
cdr3_length: 15
v_call: TRBV2
cdr3_nt: TGTGCCAGCGGCTTTGGGACTCAGAACACCGGGGAGCTGTTTTTT
cdr3_aa: CASGFGTQNTGELFF

d_call: .
clone_size: .
j_call: TRBJ1-5
cdr3_length: 15
v_call: TRBV2
cdr3_nt: TGTGCCAGCAGTGATAGGACTTCTACCAATCAGCCCCAGCATTTT
cdr3_aa: CASSDRTSTNQPQHF

d_call: .
clone_size: .
j_call: TRBJ2-2
cdr3_length: 13
v_call: TRBV6-2/TRBV6-3
cdr3_nt: TGTGCCAGCAGTAGTCTAGCCGGCGGGGAGCTGTTTTTT
cdr3_aa: CASSSLAGGELFF

d_call: TRBD2
clone_size: .
j_call: TRBJ2-3
cdr3_length: 19
v_call: TRBV7-9
cdr3_nt: TGTGCCAGCAGCCCGGACCTTGGACTAGCGGTAGTAGATATAGAGACGCAGTATTTT
cdr3_aa: CASSPDLGLAVVDIETQYF

d_call: .
clone_size: few
j_call: TRBJ1-2
cdr3_length: 13
v_call: TRBV28
cdr3_nt: TGTGCCAGCAGCCCACCGGGAAACTATGGCTACACCTTC
cdr3_aa: CASSPPGNYGYTF

d_call: .
clone_size: .
j_call: TRBJ2-7
cdr3_length: 12
v_call: TRBV5-6
cdr3_nt: TGTGCCAGCAGCTTGGACGGCTACGAGCAGTACTTC
cdr3_aa: CASSLDGYEQYF

d_call: .
clone_size: .
j_call: TRBJ1-5
cdr3_length: 15
v_call: TRBV28
cdr3_nt: TGTGCCAGCAGTTTTGGGGCAGATAGCAATCAGCCCCAGCATTTT
cdr3_aa: CASSFGADSNQPQHF

d_call: .
clone_size: .
j_call: TRBJ1-3
cdr3_length: 13
v_call: TRBV29-1
cdr3_nt: TGCAGCGTTGACTCAGACTCTGGAAACACCATATATTTT
cdr3_aa: CSVDSDSGNTIYF

d_call: TRBD1
clone_size: .
j_call: TRBJ1-2
cdr3_length: 14
v_call: TRBV5-4
cdr3_nt: TGTGCCAGCAGCCCGCGGACAGGGGAATATGGCTACACCTTC
cdr3_aa: CASSPRTGEYGYTF

d_call: TRBD1
clone_size: .
j_call: TRBJ1-4
cdr3_length: 15
v_call: TRBV4-1
cdr3_nt: TGCGCCAGCAGCCGCCGGACAGGGGGCAATGAAAAACTGTTTTTT
cdr3_aa: CASSRRTGGNEKLFF

d_call: .
clone_size: .
j_call: TRBJ2-2
cdr3_length: 15
v_call: TRBV4-2
cdr3_nt: TGTGCCAGCAGCCAAGTAAATATAGTTTCCGGGGAGCTGTTTTTT
cdr3_aa: CASSQVNIVSGELFF

d_call: TRBD1
clone_size: .
j_call: TRBJ2-7
cdr3_length: 13
v_call: TRBV6-5
cdr3_nt: TGTGCCAGCAGTTATCGGACAGGGGGGGAGCAGTACTTC
cdr3_aa: CASSYRTGGEQYF

d_call: TRBD2
clone_size: .
j_call: TRBJ2-2
cdr3_length: 17
v_call: TRBV9
cdr3_nt: TGTGCCAGCAGCCCCCGGCTAGCGGGGTCGGGCACCGGGGAGCTGTTTTTT
cdr3_aa: CASSPRLAGSGTGELFF

d_call: .
clone_size: once
j_call: TRBJ1-4
cdr3_length: 15
v_call: TRBV7-2
cdr3_nt: TGTGCCAGCAGCTTAGACCAGGGCAAGAATGAAAAACTGTTTTTT
cdr3_aa: CASSLDQGKNEKLFF

d_call: TRBD1
clone_size: .
j_call: TRBJ2-2
cdr3_length: 18
v_call: TRBV6-2/TRBV6-3
cdr3_nt: TGTGCCAGCAGTGGACAGGGGGCTTTTTTTACGAACACCGGGGAGCTGTTTTTT
cdr3_aa: CASSGQGAFFTNTGELFF

d_call: TRBD1
clone_size: .
j_call: TRBJ1-4
cdr3_length: 16
v_call: TRBV7-8
cdr3_nt: TGTGCCAGCAGCTCAACCGCCGGGACAGGGAATGAAAAACTGTTTTTT
cdr3_aa: CASSSTAGTGNEKLFF

d_call: .
clone_size: .
j_call: TRBJ2-7
cdr3_length: 13
v_call: TRBV7-9
cdr3_nt: TGTGCCAGCAGCCCAGGACTCCTCTACGAGCAGTACTTC
cdr3_aa: CASSPGLLYEQYF

d_call: TRBD1
clone_size: once
j_call: TRBJ1-3
cdr3_length: 17
v_call: TRBV4-1
cdr3_nt: TGCGCCAGCAGCCAACCCCACGGGACAGCTTCTGGAAACACCATATATTTT
cdr3_aa: CASSQPHGTASGNTIYF

d_call: .
clone_size: .
j_call: TRBJ1-2
cdr3_length: 14
v_call: TRBV29-1
cdr3_nt: TGCAGCGCAGACGTAGGGGGGGGCTTCTATGGCTACACCTTC
cdr3_aa: CSADVGGGFYGYTF

d_call: TRBD2
clone_size: .
j_call: TRBJ2-1
cdr3_length: 15
v_call: TRBV30
cdr3_nt: TGTGCCTGCCTCCGAGATAGCGGGAGAATCAATGAGCAGTTCTTC
cdr3_aa: CACLRDSGRINEQFF

d_call: .
clone_size: .
j_call: TRBJ2-7
cdr3_length: 13
v_call: TRBV11-2
cdr3_nt: TGTGCCAGCAGCTTAGATCTCTCGGGCGAGCAGTACTTC
cdr3_aa: CASSLDLSGEQYF

d_call: .
clone_size: .
j_call: TRBJ2-7
cdr3_length: 16
v_call: TRBV7-2
cdr3_nt: TGTGCCAGCAGCTTAGTTTCAGGGGTCGACTCCTACGAGCAGTACTTC
cdr3_aa: CASSLVSGVDSYEQYF

d_call: TRBD1
clone_size: few
j_call: TRBJ1-2
cdr3_length: 16
v_call: TRBV7-3
cdr3_nt: TGTGCCAGCAGCTTAACAGTCGGACAGGGGGCGGATGGCTACACCTTC
cdr3_aa: CASSLTVGQGADGYTF

d_call: TRBD1
clone_size: .
j_call: TRBJ1-1
cdr3_length: 14
v_call: TRBV30
cdr3_nt: TGTGCCTGGAGTAGGACAGGGTGGGGGGCTGAAGCTTTCTTT
cdr3_aa: CAWSRTGWGAEAFF

d_call: TRBD2
clone_size: .
j_call: TRBJ2-3
cdr3_length: 22
v_call: TRBV30
cdr3_nt: TGTGCCTGGAGTGTAATGGCCTTGGAGGGACTAGCGGGAGGAGGGGGCACAGATACGCAGTATTTT
cdr3_aa: CAWSVMALEGLAGGGGTDTQYF

d_call: TRBD1
clone_size: .
j_call: TRBJ2-6
cdr3_length: 18
v_call: TRBV7-6
cdr3_nt: TGTGCCAGCAGCTCAAGACAGGGAAGATCGACTGGGGCCAACGTCCTGACTTTC
cdr3_aa: CASSSRQGRSTGANVLTF

d_call: .
clone_size: .
j_call: TRBJ1-5
cdr3_length: 15
v_call: TRBV19
cdr3_nt: TGTGCCAGTAGTATGGTGATCAGGGGACGGCAGCCCCAGCATTTT
cdr3_aa: CASSMVIRGRQPQHF

d_call: TRBD2
clone_size: .
j_call: TRBJ2-3
cdr3_length: 17
v_call: TRBV6-2/TRBV6-3
cdr3_nt: TGTGCCAGCAGCCCCTGGGGGGCTAGCGGGGATACAGATACGCAGTATTTT
cdr3_aa: CASSPWGASGDTDTQYF

d_call: TRBD1
clone_size: .
j_call: TRBJ2-7
cdr3_length: 16
v_call: TRBV30
cdr3_nt: TGTGCCTGGAGCCCCCTGACAGGGGGGAATTCCTACGAGCAGTACTTC
cdr3_aa: CAWSPLTGGNSYEQYF

d_call: .
clone_size: .
j_call: TRBJ1-1
cdr3_length: 14
v_call: TRBV29-1
cdr3_nt: TGCAGCGTCAAGGATGCGGGCGCGGACACTGAAGCTTTCTTT
cdr3_aa: CSVKDAGADTEAFF

d_call: .
clone_size: few
j_call: TRBJ1-2
cdr3_length: 14
v_call: TRBV7-9
cdr3_nt: TGTGCCAGCAGCTTAGAAACAGGGAACTATGGCTACACCTTC
cdr3_aa: CASSLETGNYGYTF

d_call: TRBD1
clone_size: once
j_call: TRBJ1-1
cdr3_length: 15
v_call: TRBV5-4
cdr3_nt: TGTGCCAGCAACGGAGCGGGACAGGGGATAGCTGAAGCTTTCTTT
cdr3_aa: CASNGAGQGIAEAFF

d_call: TRBD2
clone_size: .
j_call: TRBJ2-5
cdr3_length: 13
v_call: TRBV7-3
cdr3_nt: TGTGCCAGCAGTCCGGGACTAGGGGAGACCCAGTACTTC
cdr3_aa: CASSPGLGETQYF

d_call: .
clone_size: .
j_call: TRBJ1-1
cdr3_length: 14
v_call: TRBV27
cdr3_nt: TGTGCCAGCAGACCCCGGGCAGGGACAAATGAAGCTTTCTTT
cdr3_aa: CASRPRAGTNEAFF

d_call: .
clone_size: .
j_call: TRBJ1-2
cdr3_length: 13
v_call: TRBV7-3
cdr3_nt: TGTGCCAGCAGCCTCACCGTAGCTGATGGCTACACCTTC
cdr3_aa: CASSLTVADGYTF

d_call: TRBD2
clone_size: .
j_call: TRBJ2-7
cdr3_length: 14
v_call: TRBV3-1/TRBV3-2
cdr3_nt: TGTGCCAGCAGCGGCTTAGCGGGAGAGAACGAGCAGTACTTC
cdr3_aa: CASSGLAGENEQYF

d_call: .
clone_size: few
j_call: TRBJ1-5
cdr3_length: 13
v_call: TRBV10-3
cdr3_nt: TGTGCCGCCACAGGTCAGATTAGCCAGCCCCAGCATTTT
cdr3_aa: CAATGQISQPQHF

d_call: TRBD1
clone_size: .
j_call: TRBJ1-2
cdr3_length: 18
v_call: TRBV4-2
cdr3_nt: TGTGCCAGCAGCCAAGCACAGACAGGGGGACGATCTAACTATGGCTACACCTTC
cdr3_aa: CASSQAQTGGRSNYGYTF

d_call: .
clone_size: .
j_call: TRBJ1-2
cdr3_length: 11
v_call: TRBV2
cdr3_nt: TGTGCCACCGGAACAGGGTACGGCTACACCTTC
cdr3_aa: CATGTGYGYTF

d_call: .
clone_size: .
j_call: TRBJ1-1
cdr3_length: 12
v_call: TRBV24-1
cdr3_nt: TGTGCCACCAGTGATTCTTCGGGACTTGCTTTCTTT
cdr3_aa: CATSDSSGLAFF

d_call: TRBD1
clone_size: .
j_call: TRBJ2-7
cdr3_length: 15
v_call: TRBV6-2/TRBV6-3
cdr3_nt: TGTGCCAGCAGCCACAGGGGCCCTAGCTCCTACGAGCAGTACTTC
cdr3_aa: CASSHRGPSSYEQYF

d_call: TRBD1
clone_size: .
j_call: TRBJ2-1
cdr3_length: 12
v_call: TRBV6-2/TRBV6-3
cdr3_nt: TGTGCCAGCAGCCCCACTGGACAGGGTCGGTTCTTC
cdr3_aa: CASSPTGQGRFF

d_call: TRBD1
clone_size: .
j_call: TRBJ1-2
cdr3_length: 13
v_call: TRBV18
cdr3_nt: TGTGCCAGCTCACCCGACAGGGACTATGGCTACACCTTC
cdr3_aa: CASSPDRDYGYTF

d_call: TRBD2
clone_size: .
j_call: TRBJ2-1
cdr3_length: 14
v_call: TRBV2
cdr3_nt: TGTGCCAGCAGTCAGACTAGCGGCTACAATGAGCAGTTCTTC
cdr3_aa: CASSQTSGYNEQFF

d_call: .
clone_size: .
j_call: TRBJ1-3
cdr3_length: 15
v_call: TRBV7-8
cdr3_nt: TGTGCCAGCAGCTTGGCAGGCTTAAATGGAAACACCATATATTTT
cdr3_aa: CASSLAGLNGNTIYF

d_call: .
clone_size: .
j_call: TRBJ1-5
cdr3_length: 15
v_call: TRBV7-2
cdr3_nt: TGTGCCAGCAGCTTAATTGGACAGAACAATCAGCCCCAGCATTTT
cdr3_aa: CASSLIGQNNQPQHF

d_call: TRBD2
clone_size: .
j_call: TRBJ2-3
cdr3_length: 19
v_call: TRBV5-1
cdr3_nt: TGCGCCAGCAGCTTGACCGGGGGGGACTACCTTACTAGCACAGATACGCAGTATTTT
cdr3_aa: CASSLTGGDYLTSTDTQYF